This TCR beta chain comes out of a study of T cell responses to AZD1222 COVID-19 vaccine. Points from the study as a whole: Seropositivity was recorded at baseline in only 6 or 7 AZD1222 recipients. Reports say nearly half of spike-specific TCRs go after unmutated variant regions. Rises in breadth and depth of Spike-specific TCRs came after two AZD1222 doses. Most donors were white British and more were female, and clonal diversity was possibly underestimated.

Clones were read by immunoSEQ multiplex PCR, and TCRdb kept only the in-frame ones, dropping some. The sample yields roughly 160,000 clones, roughly nine tenths seen once. A remark on this clone: Its antigen is unknown.

The V and J ends lost 2 bases and 9 bases, in that order; junction bases with no gene match: 6. The CDR3 has 14 residues. Germline V gives CDR1 MNHEY, CDR2 SMNVEV (reference sequence). This sequence was found in an adult in good health. The chain couples TRBV27 to TRBJ1-5, with 8 bases aligning to TRBD1. The sequencing used peripheral blood, collected on day 0 of MenACWY control vaccination. DNA for the CDR3: TGTGCCAGCAGTTTAGACAGGGGAATGAGGCCCCAGCATTTT. It is translated as CASSLDRGMRPQHF.